The T cell receptor (beta chain) under discussion was sequenced for a study of T cells in Graves' hyperthyroidism and ophthalmopathy. Study-level findings and limits: Ophthalmopathy, as predicted by the model, came a median about seven months after the prediction. Within blood appeared most thyroid clonotypes that had expanded above 0.001.

TCR beta CDR3 regions were amplified from RNA transcripts. First-round RT-PCR targeting the TCR CDR3 was performed with the HTBI primer set. Via MiXCR, TCRdb re-called the multiplex PCR reads, giving one row per CDR3 protein. The table records 650,000 to 700,000 distinct CDR3 sequences, 17% of them present only once. V was clipped by 7 bases and J by 5 bases, with 20 bases between them. This CDR3 is built from 15 residues. This clonotype came up many times. Its target is not known. The sample was blood. The chain combines TRBV12-3 or TRBV12-4 with TRBJ1-1; possible D gene TRBD1, 5 bases. This receptor was obtained from a man in his forties or fifties with Graves' hyperthyroidism. The CDR3 region has the DNA TGTGCCAGCACCTTACGACAGAACCAAAGGACTGAAGCTTTCTTT. The encoded protein is CASTLRQNQRTEAFF.